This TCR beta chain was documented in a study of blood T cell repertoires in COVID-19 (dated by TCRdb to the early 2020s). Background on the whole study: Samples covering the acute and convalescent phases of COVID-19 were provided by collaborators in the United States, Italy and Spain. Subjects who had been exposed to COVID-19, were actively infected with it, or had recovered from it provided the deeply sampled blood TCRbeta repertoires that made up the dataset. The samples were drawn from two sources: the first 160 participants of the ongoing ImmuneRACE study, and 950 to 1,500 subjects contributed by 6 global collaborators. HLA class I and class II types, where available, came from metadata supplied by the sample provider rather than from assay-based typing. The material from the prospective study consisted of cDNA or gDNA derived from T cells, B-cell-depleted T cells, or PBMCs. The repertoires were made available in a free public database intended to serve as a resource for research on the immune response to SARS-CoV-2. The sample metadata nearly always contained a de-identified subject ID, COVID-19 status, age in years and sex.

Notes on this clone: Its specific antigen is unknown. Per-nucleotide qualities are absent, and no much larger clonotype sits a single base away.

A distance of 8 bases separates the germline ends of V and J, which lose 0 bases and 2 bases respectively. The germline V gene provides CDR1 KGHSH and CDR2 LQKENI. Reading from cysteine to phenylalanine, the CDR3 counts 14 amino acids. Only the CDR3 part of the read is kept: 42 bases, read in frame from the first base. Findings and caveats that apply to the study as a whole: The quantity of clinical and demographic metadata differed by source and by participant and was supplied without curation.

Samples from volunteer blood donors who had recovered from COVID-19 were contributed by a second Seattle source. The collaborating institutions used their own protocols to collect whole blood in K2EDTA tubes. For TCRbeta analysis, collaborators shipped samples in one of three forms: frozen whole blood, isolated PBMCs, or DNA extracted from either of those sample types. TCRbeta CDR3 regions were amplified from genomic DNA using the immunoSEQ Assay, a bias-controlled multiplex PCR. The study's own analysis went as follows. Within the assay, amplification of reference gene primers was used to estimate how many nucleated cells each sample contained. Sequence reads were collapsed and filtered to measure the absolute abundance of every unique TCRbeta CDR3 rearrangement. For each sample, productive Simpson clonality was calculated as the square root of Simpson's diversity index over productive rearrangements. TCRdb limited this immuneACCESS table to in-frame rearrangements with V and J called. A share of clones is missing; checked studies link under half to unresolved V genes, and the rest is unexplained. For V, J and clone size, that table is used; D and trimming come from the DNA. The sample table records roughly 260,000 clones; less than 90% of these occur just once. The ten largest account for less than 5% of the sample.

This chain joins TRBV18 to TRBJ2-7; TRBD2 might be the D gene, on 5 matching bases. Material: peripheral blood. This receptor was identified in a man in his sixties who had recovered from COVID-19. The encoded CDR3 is CASSPPTGTYEQYF. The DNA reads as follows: TGTGCCAGCTCACCACCGACGGGAACCTACGAGCAGTACTTC.